The clone carrying this T cell receptor beta chain was seen only a few times. TCRdb processed the 5' RACE reads anew with MiXCR; each CDR3 protein has one entry. The table has 400,000 to 500,000 distinct CDR3 sequences, about a fifth seen once. V trimming: 8 bases; J trimming: 4 bases; junction bases outside the gene matches: 5. The CDR3 runs 13 residues. Germline assignment: CDR1 SGHKS and CDR2 YYEKEE (reference sequence). This specimen belongs to a study of identical twins. The receptor comes from a man in his fifties or sixties in good health. The chain joins TRBV5-5 to TRBJ2-7; 11 bases are a match to TRBD1. What was sequenced was naive T cells sorted from blood. CDR3 residues: CASGTGGTYEQYF. CDR3 sequence (DNA): TGTGCCAGTGGGACAGGGGGAACTTACGAGCAGTACTTC.